This TCR beta chain derives from a study of cytomegalovirus exposure and HLA in healthy donors. Study outcomes and limitations: Reported results showed that the classifier diagnosed cytomegalovirus status with high specificity and sensitivity. A later analysis, which compared TCR beta chains of equal frequency, found the HLA-associated ones more clonally expanded.

The germline V gene encodes CDR1 KGHSH and CDR2 LQKENI. Trimming left V 6 bases short and J 8 bases short, with 19 bases between. The CDR3 totals 14 residues. Vbeta (60) and Jbeta (13) primers were used in the PCR. TCRdb's copy holds only in-frame clones and misses some; the assay was immunoSEQ multiplex PCR. This table has over 110,000 clones, around 82% appearing once. Participants comprised healthy donors of bone marrow. Of note for this clone: Its matching antigen is unknown.

The rearrangement links TRBV18 to TRBJ1-2; tentative D call: TRBD1 (6 bases). This TCR came from a woman aged 18-35 years in good health and CMV-seropositive. Sequencing input: PBMCs. The CDR3 DNA follows: TGTGCCAGCTCCGTTCAACGGGGGGCGGACGGCTACACCTTC. Translation: CASSVQRGADGYTF.